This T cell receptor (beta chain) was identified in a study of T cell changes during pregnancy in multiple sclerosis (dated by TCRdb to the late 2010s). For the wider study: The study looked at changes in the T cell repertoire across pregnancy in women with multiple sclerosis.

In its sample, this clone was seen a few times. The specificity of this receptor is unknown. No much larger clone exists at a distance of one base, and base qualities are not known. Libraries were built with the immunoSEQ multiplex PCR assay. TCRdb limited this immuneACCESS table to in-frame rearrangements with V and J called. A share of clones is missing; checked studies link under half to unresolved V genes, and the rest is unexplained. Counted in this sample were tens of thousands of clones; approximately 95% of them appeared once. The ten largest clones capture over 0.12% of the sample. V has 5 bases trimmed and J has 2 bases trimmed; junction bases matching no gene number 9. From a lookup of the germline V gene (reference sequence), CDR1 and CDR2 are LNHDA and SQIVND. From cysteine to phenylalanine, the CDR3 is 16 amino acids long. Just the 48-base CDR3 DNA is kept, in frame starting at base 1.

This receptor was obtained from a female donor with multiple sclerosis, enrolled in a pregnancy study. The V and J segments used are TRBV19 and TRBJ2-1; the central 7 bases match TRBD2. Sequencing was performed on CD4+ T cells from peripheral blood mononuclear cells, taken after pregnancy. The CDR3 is CASSYGGGHTYNEQFF. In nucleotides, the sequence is TGTGCCAGTAGTTACGGGGGAGGGCACACCTACAATGAGCAGTTCTTC. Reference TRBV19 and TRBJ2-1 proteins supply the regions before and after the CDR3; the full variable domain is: DGGITQSPKYLFRKEGQNVTLSCEQNLNHDAMYWYRQDPGQGLRLIYYSQIVNDFQKGDIAEGYSVSREKKESFPLTVTSAQKNPTAFYLCASSYGGGHTYNEQFFGPGTRLTVL.